Following are 9 T cell receptor beta chains from one sample sequenced in a study of shared clonotypes between healthy human individuals. Assay: immunoSEQ multiplex PCR; the TCRdb copy retains only in-frame clones and omits some. The sample shows roughly 2 million clones, 85% to 95% of them seen only once. The material sequenced was naive CD4+ T cells sorted from blood. Subset: CD45RA+ positively selected. The receptor source for this set is a man aged 18 to 29 in good health.

J is TRBJ1-6 and V is TRBV2, with D perhaps TRBD1 (6 bases). Germline V gene data show CDR1 as SNHLY and CDR2 as FYNNEI. Trimming took off 8 bases at V and 0 bases at J, with 11 bases between the two ends. CDR3 size: 15 residues. The CDR3 nucleotides are TGTGCCAGCGGCACAGGGCACTCCTATAATTCACCCCTCCACTTT. This codes for CASGTGHSYNSPLHF.

A note on this clone: This sequence may be a read error, since a much larger clone differs from it by one base. This sample includes further DNA sequences coding for the same CDR3. J is TRBJ1-2 and V is TRBV2, with D perhaps matching TRBD1 (5 bases). CDR3 length: 12 amino acids. Germline V gene data show CDR1 as SNHLY and CDR2 as FYNNEI. V lost 5 bases and J 4 bases, leaving 8 bases between the germline ends. The CDR3 region is CASSSDSYGYTF. The DNA for the CDR3 is TGTGCCAGCAGTTCCGACAGCTATGGCTACACCTTC.

This clone was seen once. The J gene is TRBJ1-5, the V gene TRBV11-2, with TRBD1 matching 9 bases. In germline, CDR1 is SGHAT, CDR2 FQNNGV. The CDR3 is 14 residues long. Germline trimming cut 5 bases from V and 5 bases from J; bases unmatched to any gene: 4. CDR3 protein: CASSPGTGHQPQHF. In nucleotides, the CDR3 is TGTGCCAGCAGCCCCGGGACAGGGCATCAGCCCCAGCATTTT. Using reference TRBV11-2 and TRBJ1-5 for the parts outside the CDR3, the full variable domain is EAGVAQSPRYKIIEKRQSVAFWCNPISGHATLYWYQQILGQGPKLLIQFQNNGVVDDSQLPKDRFSAERLKGVDSTLKIQPAKLEDSAVYLCASSPGTGHQPQHFGDGTRLSIL.

This clone came up a few times. The V and J genes are TRBV25-1 and TRBJ1-5; possibly TRBD1 for D (6 bases). CDR1 and CDR2 from the germline V gene are MGHDK and SYGVNS. The CDR3 covers 14 residues. Deletions cut 4 bases from V and 7 bases from J, with 14 bases between. The CDR3 loop is CASSVTGSDQPQHF. CDR3 DNA sequence: TGTGCCAGCAGTGTCACAGGGTCGGACCAGCCCCAGCATTTT.

This clone has a single count. The V and J genes are TRBV2 and TRBJ2-3; possible D gene TRBD2, 5 bases. The CDR3 length is 13 residues. V was shortened by 6 bases and J by 2 bases, with 9 bases between the two germline ends. CDR1 and CDR2 from the germline V gene are SNHLY and FYNNEI. CDR3 coding DNA: TGTGCCAGCAGACTAGGGTTCACAGATACGCAGTATTTT. Translating gives CASRLGFTDTQYF.

The V and J genes are TRBV6-1 and TRBJ2-3; unclear D gene. CDR3 length: 11 residues. Trimming removed 0 bases at V and 8 bases at J, with 3 bases between. Germline V CDR1 and CDR2: MNHNS, SASEGT. CDR3 DNA sequence: TGTGCCAGCAGTGAAGCAGGTACGCAGTATTTT. Protein: CASSEAGTQYF.

V and J are TRBV6-1 and TRBJ2-4; D unclear. The CDR3 is made up of 13 amino acids. Germline lookup yields CDR1 MNHNS and CDR2 SASEGT. V shed 2 bases and J shed 3 bases, with 5 bases lying between them. The CDR3 spells CASSELGKNIQYF. DNA of the CDR3: TGTGCCAGCAGTGAACTGGGCAAAAACATTCAGTACTTC.

V is TRBV18 and J is TRBJ2-3, with D unclear. The V gene's germline CDR1 is KGHSH and CDR2 LQKENI. This CDR3 is built from 15 residues. Trimming cost V 4 bases and J 0 bases, with 11 bases left between them. The CDR3 loop reads CASSQIALSTDTQYF. In nucleotides, the CDR3 is TGTGCCAGCTCACAGATTGCTCTTAGCACAGATACGCAGTATTTT.

The sample holds one count of this clone. The chain has TRBV10-3 and TRBJ1-5; tentative D call: TRBD1 (5 bases). CDR3 length: 16 residues. The V end lost 0 bases, the J end lost 0 bases, and 9 bases lay between the germline ends. Germline-derived CDR1 and CDR2 are ENHRY and SYGVKD. CDR3 DNA sequence: TGTGCCATCAGTGAGTCGCCGGGGGATAGCAATCAGCCCCAGCATTTT. Amino acid sequence: CAISESPGDSNQPQHF.